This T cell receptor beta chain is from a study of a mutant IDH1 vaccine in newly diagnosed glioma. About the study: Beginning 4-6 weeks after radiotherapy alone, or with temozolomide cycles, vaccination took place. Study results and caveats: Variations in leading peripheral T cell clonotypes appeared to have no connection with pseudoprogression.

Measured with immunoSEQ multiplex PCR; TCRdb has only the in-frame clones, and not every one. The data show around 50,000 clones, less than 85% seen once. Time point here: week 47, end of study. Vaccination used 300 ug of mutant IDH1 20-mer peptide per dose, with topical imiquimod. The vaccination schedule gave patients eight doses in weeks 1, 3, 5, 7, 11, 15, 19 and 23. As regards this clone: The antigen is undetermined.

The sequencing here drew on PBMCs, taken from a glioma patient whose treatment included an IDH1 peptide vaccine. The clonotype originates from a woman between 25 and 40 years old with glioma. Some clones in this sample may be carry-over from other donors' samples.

The CDR3 spells CAWSPWETMNTEAFF. CDR3 nucleotide sequence: TGTGCCTGGAGTCCGTGGGAAACTATGAACACTGAAGCTTTCTTT. V is TRBV30 and J is TRBJ1-1; D unclear. The CDR3 is 15 residues long. The germline V gene has CDR1 GTSNPN and CDR2 SVGIG (reference sequence). The V end lost 2 bases, the J end lost 0 bases, and 13 bases lay between the germline ends.